This TCR beta chain appears in the sequencing data of a study of metastatic and nonmetastatic thyroid tumors. The overall study: Repertoire data that came from the blood and tumor or nodule tissue of malignant and benign thyroid patients were compared.

The CDR3 covers 15 residues. Germline CDR1 and CDR2: MNHEY and SVGEGT. Trimming cost V 7 bases and J 6 bases; bases outside gene matches: 11. Ahead of thyroid surgery, no patient had received treatment of any kind. In the original processing: Using the CDR3 differences seen across clinicopathological groups, the authors built a distant-metastasis classifier for papillary thyroid cancer, which was meant to discriminate distant-metastatic patients. TCRdb re-processed the PCR reads through MiXCR. TCRdb, rather than the study authors, made the V and J calls. The repertoire holds roughly 48,000 clones, over 20% seen once, with approximately 3.6% in the top ten.

This chain joins TRBV6-2 or TRBV6-3 and TRBJ2-2, with 7 positions matching TRBD1. Material: blood. This sequence was found in a male donor with papillary thyroid cancer or a benign thyroid nodule (not recorded which). Some clones in this sample may be carry-over from other donors' samples. CDR3 in DNA: TGTGCCAGCATCCCGACAGGGTGCGAGGCCGGGGAGCTGTTTTTT. Translating it yields CASIPTGCEAGELFF.